Following are 13 T cell receptor beta chains from one sample sequenced in a study of response to subunit inactivated influenza vaccine. MiXCR was run by TCRdb on the RT-PCR reads, yielding one entry per CDR3 protein. There are under 950,000 distinct CDR3 sequences in the sample; around 21% occur only once, and 10% lies in the top ten. Sequencing was performed on PBMCs from blood, taken 5 to 6 days after vaccination. These receptors all stem from a middle-aged man who received an inactivated influenza vaccine.

This clonotype turned up a few times. The chain couples TRBV5-6 to TRBJ2-7; possibly TRBD1 or TRBD2 for D (5 bases each). Germline-derived CDR1 and CDR2 are SGHDT and YYEEEE. CDR3 length: 13 residues. Trimming pared 2 bases from V and 6 bases from J, leaving 12 bases between. The CDR3: CASSFLRDLEQYF. As DNA, the CDR3 is TGTGCCAGCAGCTTTCTTAGGGACCTCGAGCAGTACTTC.

This clonotype was recorded many times. The chain is built from TRBV6-2 or TRBV6-3 and TRBJ2-2; TRBD2 aligns across 13 bases. The CDR3 runs to 17 residues. CDR1 is MNHEY, CDR2 SVGEGT, per germline. The V gene end was trimmed by 5 bases and the J gene end by 5 bases; junction bases not matched to a gene: 8. CDR3 loop: CASSDKTSGGRTGELFF. CDR3 nucleotides: TGTGCCAGCAGTGATAAGACTAGCGGGGGGCGTACCGGGGAGCTGTTTTTT.

This clonotype was observed at least ten times. This rearrangement joins TRBV7-9 to TRBJ1-5, with D perhaps TRBD1 (6 bases). The V end was cut by 5 bases, the J end by 2 bases, with 7 bases between. The germline V gene has CDR1 SEHNR and CDR2 FQNEAQ (reference sequence). The CDR3 covers 13 residues. CDR3 sequence (DNA): TGTGCCAGCAGCAGGACAGGCAATCAGCCCCAGCATTTT. The encoded protein is CASSRTGNQPQHF.

The chain uses TRBV5-6 and TRBJ2-3; D possibly corresponds to TRBD2 (6 bases). The length of the CDR3 is 16 residues. The germline V gene encodes CDR1 SGHDT and CDR2 YYEEEE. With 2 bases removed from V and 0 bases from J, the gap between germline ends came to 13 bases. The CDR3 bases are TGTGCCAGCAGCTTAGACACGGGACTCAGCACAGATACGCAGTATTTT. Protein: CASSLDTGLSTDTQYF.

V and J are TRBV12-3 or TRBV12-4 and TRBJ2-7, with 8 nucleotides matching TRBD1. V dropped 3 bases and J dropped 5; count of bases not matched to a gene: 6. The CDR3 is 14 amino acids. The CDR3 DNA follows: TGTGCCAGCAGTTTCTCTCCAGGGGGCAACGAGCAGTACTTC. Translating it yields CASSFSPGGNEQYF.

This clonotype was picked up a small number of times. The V and J genes are TRBV20-1 and TRBJ2-7, with 9 positions matching TRBD1. J lost 2 bases, V lost 5 bases, and 4 bases had no gene match. The germline V gene encodes CDR1 DFQATT and CDR2 SNEGSKA (reference sequence). The CDR3 loop spans 13 amino acids. The DNA of the CDR3 is TGCAGTGCTCCCCGGGACAGGGCCTACGAGCAGTACTTC. Protein: CSAPRDRAYEQYF.

In this sample, this clonotype turned up a few times. In DNA form, the CDR3 reads TGTGCCAGCAGCCTTTTTCCGGGACAGGTTAAAGAGACCCAGTACTTC. Its translation is CASSLFPGQVKETQYF. The chain joins TRBV6-1 to TRBJ2-5, with TRBD1 identical over 8 bases. Germline CDR1 is MNHNS and CDR2 is SASEGT. V was pared by 6 bases and J by 3 bases, with 12 bases of the junction left unmatched. There are 16 residues in the CDR3.

This clonotype was picked up a small number of times. The V and J genes are TRBV24-1 and TRBJ2-5; TRBD1 might be the D (5 bases). Trimming took off 5 bases at V and 0 bases at J, with 9 bases between the two ends. Germline CDR1 is KGHDR and CDR2 is SFDVKD. The CDR3 consists of 14 residues. The CDR3 reads CATSAQQDQETQYF. CDR3 sequence (DNA): TGTGCCACCAGTGCCCAACAGGACCAAGAGACCCAGTACTTC.

The chain employs TRBV27 and TRBJ1-1; D may be TRBD1 (5 bases). Germline V gene sequence: CDR1 MNHEY, CDR2 SMNVEV (reference sequence). The V end lost 5 bases, the J end lost 1 base, and 11 bases lay between the germline ends. The CDR3 consists of 14 residues. The CDR3 region has the DNA TGTGCCAGCAGTCGATCGACAGAGAACACTGAAGCTTTCTTT. The encoded protein is CASSRSTENTEAFF.

The rearrangement uses TRBV12-3 or TRBV12-4 and TRBJ2-5, with D perhaps TRBD1 or TRBD2 (6 bases each). The CDR3 spans 15 residues. With 2 bases removed from V and 4 bases from J, the gap between germline ends came to 14 bases. DNA of the CDR3: TGTGCCAGCAGTTTATCCGGGGGCTGGGCAGAGACCCAGTACTTC. Its protein product is CASSLSGGWAETQYF.

The chain couples TRBV12-3 or TRBV12-4 to TRBJ2-5; tentatively, D is TRBD1 or TRBD2 (5 bases each). V was pared by 3 bases and J by 7 bases, with 18 bases between. The CDR3 is made up of 15 amino acids. The CDR3 here is CASSLTGPWDGTQYF. CDR3 nucleotides: TGTGCCAGCAGTTTGACGGGGCCTTGGGACGGGACCCAGTACTTC.

The V call is TRBV4-2, the J call TRBJ2-3, with TRBD2 matching over 12 bases. Trimming at V came to 1 base and at J to 3 bases, leaving 2 bases not matched to a gene. The CDR3 spans 16 residues. Per germline, CDR1 LGHNA and CDR2 YNFKEQ. CDR3 residues: CASSQASGGATDTQYF. In DNA, the CDR3 is TGTGCCAGCAGCCAAGCTAGCGGGGGGGCAACAGATACGCAGTATTTT.

This rearrangement joins TRBV7-8 to TRBJ2-1, with 7 bases identical to TRBD2. This CDR3 region has 16 residues. The V gene end was trimmed by 0 bases and the J gene end by 4 bases; junction bases not matched to a gene: 6. The germline CDR1 and CDR2 sequences are SGHVS and FQNEAQ. CDR3 region: CASSLALASGYNEQFF. The CDR3 coding sequence is TGTGCCAGCAGCTTAGCGTTGGCTAGCGGATACAATGAGCAGTTCTTC.